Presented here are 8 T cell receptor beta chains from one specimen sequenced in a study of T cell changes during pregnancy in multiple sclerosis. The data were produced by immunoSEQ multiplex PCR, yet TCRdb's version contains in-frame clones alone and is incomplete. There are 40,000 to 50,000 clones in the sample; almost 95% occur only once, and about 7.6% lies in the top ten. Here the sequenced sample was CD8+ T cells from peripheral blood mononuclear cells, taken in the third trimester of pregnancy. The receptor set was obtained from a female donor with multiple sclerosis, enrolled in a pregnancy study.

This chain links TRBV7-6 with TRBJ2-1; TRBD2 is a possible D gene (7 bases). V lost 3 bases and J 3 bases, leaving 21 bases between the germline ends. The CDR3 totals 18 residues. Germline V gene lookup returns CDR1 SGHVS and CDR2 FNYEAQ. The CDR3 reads CASSLINLRGRGYNEQFF. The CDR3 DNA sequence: TGTGCCAGCAGCTTGATAAATTTGCGGGGGCGAGGCTACAATGAGCAGTTCTTC.

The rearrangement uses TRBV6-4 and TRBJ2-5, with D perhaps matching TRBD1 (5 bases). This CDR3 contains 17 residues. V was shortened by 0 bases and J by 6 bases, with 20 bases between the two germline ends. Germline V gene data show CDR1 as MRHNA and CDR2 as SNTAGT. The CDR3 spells CASSDSIPIGRVKTQYF. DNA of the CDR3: TGTGCCAGCAGTGACTCGATACCCATCGGCAGGGTAAAGACCCAGTACTTC.

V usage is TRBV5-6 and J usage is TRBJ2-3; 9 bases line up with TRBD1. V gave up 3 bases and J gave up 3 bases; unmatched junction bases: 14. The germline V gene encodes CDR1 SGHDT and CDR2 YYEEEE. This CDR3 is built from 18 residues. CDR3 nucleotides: TGTGCCAGCAGCTCACGGCCCATAGGGACAGGGATAACAGATACGCAGTATTTT. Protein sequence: CASSSRPIGTGITDTQYF.

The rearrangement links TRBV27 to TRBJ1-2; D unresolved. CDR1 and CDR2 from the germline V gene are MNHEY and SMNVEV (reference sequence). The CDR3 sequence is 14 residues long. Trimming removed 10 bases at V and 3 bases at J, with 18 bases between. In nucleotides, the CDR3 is TGTGCCACCATGCCGGGAGTCCGGGACTATGGCTACACCTTC. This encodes CATMPGVRDYGYTF.

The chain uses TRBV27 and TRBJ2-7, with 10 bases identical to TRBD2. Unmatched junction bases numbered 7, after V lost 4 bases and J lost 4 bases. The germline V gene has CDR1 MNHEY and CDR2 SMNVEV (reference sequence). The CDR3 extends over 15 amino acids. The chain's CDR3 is CASSSASGRGYEQYF. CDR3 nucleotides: TGTGCCAGCAGTTCTGCGAGCGGGAGGGGGTACGAGCAGTACTTC.

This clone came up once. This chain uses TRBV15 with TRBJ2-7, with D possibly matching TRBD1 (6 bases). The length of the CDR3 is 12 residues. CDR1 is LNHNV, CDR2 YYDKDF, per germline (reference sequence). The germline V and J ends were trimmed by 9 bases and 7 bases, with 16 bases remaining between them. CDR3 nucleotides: TGTGCCACTTCTAGGGGGAGTCAGGAGCAGTACTTC. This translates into CATSRGSQEQYF.

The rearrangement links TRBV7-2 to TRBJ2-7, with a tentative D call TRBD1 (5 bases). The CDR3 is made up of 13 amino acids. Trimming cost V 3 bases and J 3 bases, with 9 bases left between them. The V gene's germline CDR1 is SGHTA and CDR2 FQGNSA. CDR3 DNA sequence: TGTGCCAGCAGCTTCTCCCAGGGCTACGAGCAGTACTTC. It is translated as CASSFSQGYEQYF.

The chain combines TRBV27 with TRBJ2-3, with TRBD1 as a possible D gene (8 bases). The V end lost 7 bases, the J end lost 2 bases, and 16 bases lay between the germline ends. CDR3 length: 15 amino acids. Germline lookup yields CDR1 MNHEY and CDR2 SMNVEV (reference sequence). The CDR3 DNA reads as TGTGCCAGCACCCGGACAGGGAGGGACACAGATACGCAGTATTTT. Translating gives CASTRTGRDTDTQYF.